These 16 T cell receptor beta chains were sequenced from one sample in a study of OX40 agonist ivuxolimab in advanced cancers. Libraries were built with the immunoSEQ multiplex PCR assay. Entries here come from immuneACCESS through TCRdb and include only in-frame sequences with V and J called. Some clones fail to appear in such tables; in the studies checked, an unresolved V gene covers under half of the shortfall, and the cause of the remainder is unknown. A total of around 84,000 clones appear in this sample, approximately 89% of them only once. Around 0.19% of the sample comes from the top ten. The specimen was CD4+ or CD8+ T cells sorted from blood, collected in a trial of the OX40 agonist ivuxolimab. Receptors originate from an adult with an advanced solid tumor such as melanoma, head and neck, liver or kidney cancer.

CDR3 DNA sequence: TGTGCCAGCAGTGTACTTTCCGTTGCGGCTTTCTTT. Amino acids: CASSVLSVAAFF. The chain has TRBV28 and TRBJ1-1; D not certain. V was shortened by 5 bases and J by 11 bases, with 15 bases between the two germline ends. The germline gives CDR1 MDHEN, CDR2 SYDVKM. The CDR3 runs to 12 residues.

This clone has a handful of counts. The chain carries TRBV19 and TRBJ1-1, with D unresolved. Trimming took off 6 bases at V and 8 bases at J, with 16 bases between the two ends. The CDR3 is made up of 13 amino acids. CDR1 is LNHDA and CDR2 is SQIVND in the germline V gene (reference sequence). This CDR3 is CASSLRGRREAFF. DNA of the CDR3: TGTGCCAGTAGCCTTCGGGGTCGTCGGGAAGCTTTCTTT.

The gene calls are TRBV2 and TRBJ2-7; D may be TRBD1 (6 bases). This CDR3 is 15 amino acids long. Germline loops: CDR1 SNHLY, CDR2 FYNNEI. V was trimmed by 3 bases and J by 0 bases, leaving 12 bases between them. CDR3: CASSDDQGSSYEQYF. The CDR3 nucleotides read TGTGCCAGCAGTGATGACCAGGGGTCCTCCTACGAGCAGTACTTC. The entire variable domain, with the rest obtained from reference TRBV2 and TRBJ2-7, is as follows: EPEVTQTPSHQVTQMGQEVILRCVPISNHLYFYWYRQILGQKVEFLVSFYNNEISEKSEIFDDQFSVERPDGSNFTLKIRSTKLEDSAMYFCASSDDQGSSYEQYFGPGTRLTVT.

The V call is TRBV4-2, the J call TRBJ1-1; 10 nucleotides align to TRBD1. The junction had 4 bases not matched to a gene; V was cut back by 0 bases and J by 3 bases. The germline V gene has CDR1 LGHNA and CDR2 YNFKEQ. The CDR3 contains 16 residues. The CDR3 DNA sequence: TGTGCCAGCAGCCAAGAATCGGGACAGGGGCACACTGAAGCTTTCTTT. Translating it yields CASSQESGQGHTEAFF.

The V gene is TRBV6-5, the J gene TRBJ2-3, with 9 bases identical to TRBD2. The CDR3 extends over 13 amino acids. V lost 6 bases and J lost 8; bases outside the gene matches: 6. Germline CDR1 is MNHEY and CDR2 is SVGAGI. The CDR3, as DNA: TGTGCCAGCAGCCCCGGACTAGCGCGTACGCAGTATTTT. It yields the protein CASSPGLARTQYF.

The chain employs TRBV27 and TRBJ2-1; D perhaps matches TRBD2 (5 bases). The CDR3 sequence is 14 residues long. Trimming took 3 bases from V and 3 from J, leaving 9 bases between them. Germline V CDR1 and CDR2: MNHEY, SMNVEV (reference sequence). The CDR3 sequence is CASSLYGDYNEQFF. The DNA of the CDR3 is TGTGCCAGCAGTTTGTACGGGGACTACAATGAGCAGTTCTTC.

This chain uses TRBV7-8 with TRBJ2-2; D might be TRBD2 (5 bases). The CDR3 covers 15 residues. Trimming cost V 5 bases and J 6 bases, with 16 bases left between them. The germline gives CDR1 SGHVS, CDR2 FQNEAQ. The CDR3 DNA reads as TGTGCCAGCAGCCAACACCGGGGAGCGCCCGGGGAGCTGTTTTTT. Translated: CASSQHRGAPGELFF.

V is TRBV19 and J is TRBJ2-7; maybe TRBD1 (5 bases). CDR1 is LNHDA and CDR2 is SQIVND in the germline V gene (reference sequence). CDR3 size: 14 residues. The V gene lost 5 bases and the J gene lost 6 bases, with 17 bases spanning the gap. The CDR3 here is CASSPRTQPVEQYF. The CDR3 nucleotides are TGTGCCAGTAGTCCCAGGACACAGCCCGTCGAGCAGTACTTC.

This chain uses TRBV28 with TRBJ2-2; no definite D call. Germline V gene sequence: CDR1 MDHEN, CDR2 SYDVKM. The CDR3 is made up of 12 amino acids. Between the trimmed V and J ends, which lost 4 bases and 5 bases, there was a span of 5 bases. Here the CDR3 reads CASSSRTGELFF. CDR3 nucleotides: TGTGCCAGCAGTTCGAGAACCGGGGAGCTGTTTTTT.

The chain recombines TRBV19 with TRBJ1-2, with TRBD1 matching 11 bases. Germline CDR1 is LNHDA and CDR2 is SQIVND (reference sequence). CDR3 size: 14 residues. V was clipped by 4 bases and J by 4 bases; unmatched bases: 2. The CDR3 region is CASSTGTGGYGYTF. Written as DNA, the CDR3 is TGTGCCAGTAGTACAGGGACAGGGGGCTATGGCTACACCTTC. Full variable domain (rest looked up from reference TRBV19 and TRBJ1-2): DGGITQSPKYLFRKEGQNVTLSCEQNLNHDAMYWYRQDPGQGLRLIYYSQIVNDFQKGDIAEGYSVSREKKESFPLTVTSAQKNPTAFYLCASSTGTGGYGYTFGSGTRLTVV.

This chain links TRBV19 with TRBJ2-3; D call uncertain. The germline V gene encodes CDR1 LNHDA and CDR2 SQIVND (reference sequence). The V gene lost 6 bases and the J gene lost 6 bases, with 22 bases spanning the gap. The CDR3 spans 16 residues. CDR3 in DNA: TGTGCCAGTAGGTTAATGGACGGAAGATTGGGGGATACGCAGTATTTT. The encoded protein is CASRLMDGRLGDTQYF.

This clone showed up just once. J is TRBJ1-1 and V is TRBV5-4; unclear D gene. From germline, CDR1 is SGHNT and CDR2 YYREEE (reference sequence). V was shortened by 2 bases and J by 0 bases, with 8 bases between the two germline ends. CDR3 length equals 14 residues. The CDR3 here is CASSFTPLNTEAFF. Here the CDR3 DNA reads TGTGCCAGCAGCTTTACGCCATTGAACACTGAAGCTTTCTTT.

The V and J genes are TRBV5-1 and TRBJ1-3; D not certain. Trimming took 6 bases from V and 4 from J, leaving 14 bases between them. The germline CDR1 and CDR2 sequences are SGHRS and YFSETQ. The CDR3 covers 14 residues. The CDR3: CASNPGVGGNTIYF. CDR3 DNA sequence: TGCGCCAGCAACCCGGGAGTCGGAGGAAACACCATATATTTT.

Points on this clone: Other DNA sequences in the sample encode the same CDR3. This chain connects TRBV12-5 to TRBJ1-1; D gene uncertain. The V and J ends lost 6 bases and 3 bases respectively, with 11 bases between them. Germline CDR1 LGHNT, CDR2 FRNRAP. There are 13 residues in the CDR3. CDR3 loop: CASGFGGDTEAFF. Written as DNA, the CDR3 is TGTGCTAGTGGCTTCGGTGGCGACACTGAAGCTTTCTTT. Supplemented by reference TRBV12-5 and TRBJ1-1, the full variable domain reads DARVTQTPRHKVTEMGQEVTMRCQPILGHNTVFWYRQTMMQGLELLAYFRNRAPLDDSGMPKDRFSAEMPDATLATLKIQPSEPRDSAVYFCASGFGGDTEAFFGQGTRLTVV.

The CDR3 reads CASSGGGRRDEKLFF. The CDR3 bases are TGCGCCAGCAGCGGGGGGGGGCGCAGGGATGAAAAACTGTTTTTT. V usage is TRBV5-1 and J usage is TRBJ1-4; possible D gene TRBD1, 6 bases. This CDR3 comprises 15 residues. From germline, CDR1 is SGHRS and CDR2 YFSETQ. Trimming removed 4 bases from V and 6 bases from J, with 16 bases in between. Full variable domain (missing parts from reference TRBV5-1 and TRBJ1-4): KAGVTQTPRYLIKTRGQQVTLSCSPISGHRSVSWYQQTPGQGLQFLFEYFSETQRNKGNFPGRFSGRQFSNSRSEMNVSTLELGDSALYLCASSGGGRRDEKLFFGSGTQLSVL.

The V and J genes are TRBV5-1 and TRBJ1-1, with 7 bases identical to TRBD1. In germline, CDR1 is SGHRS, CDR2 YFSETQ. Unmatched junction bases numbered 10, after V lost 3 bases and J lost 5 bases. This CDR3 is built from 15 residues. CDR3 DNA: TGCGCCAGCAGCTCGAACAGGGGAATAGGAACTGAAGCTTTCTTT. It codes for CASSSNRGIGTEAFF.